The sequence of this T cell receptor (beta chain) was determined in a study of cytomegalovirus exposure and HLA in healthy donors. Notes on the study in general: Further analysis was carried out later, and it showed several of the most significant clusters appearing linked to common viral pathogens. Accurate prediction of most subjects' HLA-A and HLA-B alleles from TCR beta sequences was reported.

PCR primers comprised 60 Vbeta and 13 Jbeta primers. The repertoire was sequenced with immunoSEQ multiplex PCR; TCRdb's copy has only in-frame clones and lacks some. The data hold about 200,000 clones, with approximately 86% observed a single time. Germline CDR1 is SGHRS and CDR2 is YFSETQ. The V segment lost 0 bases and the J segment 4 bases; nucleotides outside the gene matches: 2. CDR3 length: 15 amino acids. As regards this clone: The antigen remains unidentified.

Sequencing was carried out using PBMCs. The V gene is TRBV5-1, the J gene TRBJ2-1; TRBD2 matches at 9 bases. This receptor was taken from a woman in her 30s in good health and CMV-seronegative. The CDR3 DNA is TGCGCCAGCAGCTTGGGTAGCGGGAGATACAATGAGCAGTTCTTC. This gives the protein CASSLGSGRYNEQFF.